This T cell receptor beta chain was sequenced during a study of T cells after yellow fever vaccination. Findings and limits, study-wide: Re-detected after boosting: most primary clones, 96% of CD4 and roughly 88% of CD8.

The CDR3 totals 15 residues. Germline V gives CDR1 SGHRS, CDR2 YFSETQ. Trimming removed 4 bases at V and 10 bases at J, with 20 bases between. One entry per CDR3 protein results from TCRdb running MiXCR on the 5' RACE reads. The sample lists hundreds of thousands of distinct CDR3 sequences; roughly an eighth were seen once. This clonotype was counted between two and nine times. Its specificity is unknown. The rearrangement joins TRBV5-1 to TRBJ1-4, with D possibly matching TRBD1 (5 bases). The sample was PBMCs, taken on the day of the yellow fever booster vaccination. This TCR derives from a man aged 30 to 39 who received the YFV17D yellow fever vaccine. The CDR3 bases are TGCGCCAGCAGCCCAGACGGACACAAACCCATAAAACTGTTTTTT. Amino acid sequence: CASSPDGHKPIKLFF.